These T cell receptor beta chains were read from a single sample in a study of spatial heterogeneity in lung cancer. TCRdb processed the 5' RACE reads anew with MiXCR; each CDR3 protein has one entry. This table has 72,000 or so distinct CDR3 sequences, around 8.9% appearing once. The sample was PBMCs, taken at follow-up. All receptors derive from a female donor with early-stage non-small cell lung cancer. Each CDR3 is given with its conserved first and last residue. The order of the fields is V gene, clone size, CDR3 protein. Clone size is given for some rows only: seen once, a few or many times, or a class if the clone is expanded.

TRBV7-8 few CASSSTPSGSSYNEQFF
TRBV14 many CATQGDYDNEQFF
TRBV3-1 many CASSQEAGLTGELFF
TRBV7-6 many CASSLTGVNEQYF
TRBV27 many CASSSSPPGLQFF
TRBV15 many CATSRGGTEAFF
TRBV6-4 many CATRTSGSRNEQFF
TRBV3-1 many CASSQNGAEAFF
TRBV28 NA CASRSLTSGRTEAFF
TRBV28 many CASSTGQGLHGEAFF
TRBV20-1 few CSARDSRVRYF
TRBV12-3/TRBV12-4 NA CASSNTGLREQYF
TRBV29-1 many CSVGAGAEDTQYF
TRBV11-1 many CASSLSPGYHNEQFF
TRBV12-3/TRBV12-4 many CASRSGFGGDQPQHF
TRBV7-9 NA CASSPSGLSYEQYF
TRBV6-5 NA CASSRGTQDQPQHF
TRBV5-5 NA CASRYGTPSYNEQFF
TRBV5-1 many CASSSNLRAGLTYEQYF
TRBV7-3 many CASSFGTASEAFF
TRBV24-1 NA CATSDLGPEAGELFF
TRBV28 few CASSGAGTLQETQYF
TRBV5-5 many CASSFREMNTEAFF
TRBV7-8 many CASTDGTEAFF
TRBV7-9 few CASSLNPDTQYF
TRBV9 NA CASSVEDTYEQYF
TRBV12-3/TRBV12-4 many CASMYWGQGDEQYF
TRBV10-3 NA CAIKAGNEQFF
TRBV28 NA CASQGLAGLGSTGELFF
TRBV19 many CASTEGRWATNEKLFF
TRBV6-1 NA CATQGGHQPQHF
TRBV27 few CASSLWDTAKEQYF
TRBV18 many CASSPGRDQPQHF
TRBV6-5 many CASRPGLTNNEQFF
TRBV7-9 many CASSPGAASYEQYF
TRBV20-1 NA CSAARDRGTITEAFF
TRBV27 many CASSAETTRVAEAFF
TRBV9 many CASSVGGQAQETQYF
TRBV19 many CASSIRDLTEAFF
TRBV18 many CASSAGQGNTGELFF
TRBV28 few CASSLTVGMNTEAFF
TRBV7-9 many CASSYNAANYGYTF
TRBV7-9 many CASSIGISGSYGYTF
TRBV24-1 many CATSDPSGKETQYF
TRBV5-1 many CASNQDRGNTEAFF
TRBV18 many CASSPNQLQNTEAFF
TRBV5-1 few CASSSPTGTDSSGANVLTF
TRBV29-1 many CSVERGSSYEQYF
TRBV4-2 many CASSQEGQGKDGYTF
TRBV27 many CASSFLVSSTDTQYF
TRBV3-1 many CASSQGSGNSYNEQFF
TRBV28 many CASSRGGGNQPQHF
TRBV10-1 NA CASSDPGTGADTQYF
TRBV20-1 many CSAIYGGSLMYEQYF